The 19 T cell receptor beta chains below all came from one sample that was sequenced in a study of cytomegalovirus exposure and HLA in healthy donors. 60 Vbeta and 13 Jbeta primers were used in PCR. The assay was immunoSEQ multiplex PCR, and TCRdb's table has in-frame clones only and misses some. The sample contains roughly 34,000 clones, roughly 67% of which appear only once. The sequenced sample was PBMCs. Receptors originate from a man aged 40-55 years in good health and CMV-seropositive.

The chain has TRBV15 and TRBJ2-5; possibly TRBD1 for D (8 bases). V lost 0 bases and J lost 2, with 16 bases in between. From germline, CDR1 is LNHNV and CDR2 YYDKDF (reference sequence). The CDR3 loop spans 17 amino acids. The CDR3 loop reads CATSRDTTGGGQETQYF. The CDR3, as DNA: TGTGCCACCAGCAGAGATACTACAGGGGGGGGGCAAGAGACCCAGTACTTC.

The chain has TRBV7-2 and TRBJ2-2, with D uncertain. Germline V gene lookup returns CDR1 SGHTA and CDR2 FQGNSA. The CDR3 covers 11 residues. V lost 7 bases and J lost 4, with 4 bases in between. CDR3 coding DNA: TGTGCCAGCATCCTCACCGGGGAGCTGTTTTTT. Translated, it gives CASILTGELFF. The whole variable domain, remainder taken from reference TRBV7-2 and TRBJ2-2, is GAGVSQSPSNKVTEKGKDVELRCDPISGHTALYWYRQSLGQGLEFLIYFQGNSAPDKSGLPSDRFSAERTGGSVSTLTIQRTQQEDSAVYLCASILTGELFFGEGSRLTVL.

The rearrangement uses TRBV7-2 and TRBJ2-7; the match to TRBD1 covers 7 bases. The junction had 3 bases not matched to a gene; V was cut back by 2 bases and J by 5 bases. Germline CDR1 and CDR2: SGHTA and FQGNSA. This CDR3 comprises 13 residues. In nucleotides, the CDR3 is TGTGCCAGCAGCTTATACGGGACAGACGAGCAGTACTTC. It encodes CASSLYGTDEQYF.

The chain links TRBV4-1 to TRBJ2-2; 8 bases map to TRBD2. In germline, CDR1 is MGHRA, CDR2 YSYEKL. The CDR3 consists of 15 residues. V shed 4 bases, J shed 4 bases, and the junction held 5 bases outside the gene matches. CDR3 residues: CASSPSGGPTGELFF. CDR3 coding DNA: TGCGCCAGCAGCCCTTCGGGGGGGCCCACCGGGGAGCTGTTTTTT.

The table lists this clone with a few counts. CDR3 sequence reads: CSVEGQTSYASYEQYF. CDR3 nucleotide sequence: TGCAGCGTTGAAGGCCAGACTTCGTATGCTTCCTACGAGCAGTACTTC. This chain uses TRBV29-1 with TRBJ2-7, with unresolved D. The CDR3 consists of 16 residues. The germline gives CDR1 SQVTM, CDR2 ANQGSEA. Trimming removed 1 base at V and 1 base at J, with 17 bases between.

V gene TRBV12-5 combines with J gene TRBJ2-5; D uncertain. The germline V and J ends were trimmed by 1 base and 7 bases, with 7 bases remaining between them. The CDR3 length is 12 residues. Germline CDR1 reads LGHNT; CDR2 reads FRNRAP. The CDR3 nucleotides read TGTGCTAGTGGTTTGGAAATATGGACCCAGTACTTC. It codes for CASGLEIWTQYF.

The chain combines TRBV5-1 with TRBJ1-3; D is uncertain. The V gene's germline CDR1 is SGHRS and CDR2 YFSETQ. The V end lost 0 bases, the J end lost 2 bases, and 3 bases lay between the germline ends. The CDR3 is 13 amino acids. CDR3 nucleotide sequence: TGCGCCAGCAGCTTGGAGCCTGGAAACACCATATATTTT. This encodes CASSLEPGNTIYF. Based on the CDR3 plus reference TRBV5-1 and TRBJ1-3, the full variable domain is KAGVTQTPRYLIKTRGQQVTLSCSPISGHRSVSWYQQTPGQGLQFLFEYFSETQRNKGNFPGRFSGRQFSNSRSEMNVSTLELGDSALYLCASSLEPGNTIYFGEGSWLTVV.

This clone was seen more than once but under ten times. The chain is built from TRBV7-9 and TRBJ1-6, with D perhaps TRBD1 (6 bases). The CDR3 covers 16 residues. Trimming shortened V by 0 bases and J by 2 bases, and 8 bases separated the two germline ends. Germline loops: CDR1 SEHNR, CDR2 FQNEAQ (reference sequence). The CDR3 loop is CASSLAGAAYNSPLHF. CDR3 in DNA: TGTGCCAGCAGCTTAGCGGGGGCGGCCTATAATTCACCCCTCCACTTT. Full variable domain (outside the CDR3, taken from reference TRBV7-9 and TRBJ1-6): DTGVSQNPRHKITKRGQNVTFRCDPISEHNRLYWYRQTLGQGPEFLTYFQNEAQLEKSRLLSDRFSAERPKGSFSTLEIQRTEQGDSAMYLCASSLAGAAYNSPLHFGNGTRLTVT.

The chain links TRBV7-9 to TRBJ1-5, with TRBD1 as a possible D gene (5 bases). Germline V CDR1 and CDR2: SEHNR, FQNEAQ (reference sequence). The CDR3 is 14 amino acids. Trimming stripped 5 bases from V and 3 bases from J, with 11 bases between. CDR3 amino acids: CASSTDSDNQPQHF. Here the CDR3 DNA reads TGTGCCAGCAGCACCGACAGCGACAATCAGCCCCAGCATTTT.

The chain's CDR3 is CASNPTGSQINYGYTF. The CDR3 DNA is TGTGCCAGTAACCCGACAGGGTCTCAAATTAACTATGGCTACACCTTC. The chain links TRBV19 to TRBJ1-2, with 7 bases that match TRBD1. Germline V gives CDR1 LNHDA, CDR2 SQIVND (reference sequence). CDR3 length: 16 residues. The V segment lost 7 bases and the J segment 1 base; nucleotides outside the gene matches: 12. Looking up the rest from reference TRBV19 and TRBJ1-2 gives the full variable domain: DGGITQSPKYLFRKEGQNVTLSCEQNLNHDAMYWYRQDPGQGLRLIYYSQIVNDFQKGDIAEGYSVSREKKESFPLTVTSAQKNPTAFYLCASNPTGSQINYGYTFGSGTRLTVV.

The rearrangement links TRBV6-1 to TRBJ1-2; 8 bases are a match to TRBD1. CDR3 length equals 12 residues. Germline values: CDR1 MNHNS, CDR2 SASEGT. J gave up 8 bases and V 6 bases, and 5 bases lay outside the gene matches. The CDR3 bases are TGTGCCAGCAGCTGGACAGGGCAGGGCTACACCTTC. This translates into CASSWTGQGYTF.

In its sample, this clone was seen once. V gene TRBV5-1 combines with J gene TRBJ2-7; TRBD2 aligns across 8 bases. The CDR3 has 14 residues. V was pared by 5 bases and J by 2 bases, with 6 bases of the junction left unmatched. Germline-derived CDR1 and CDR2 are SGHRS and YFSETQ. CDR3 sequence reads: CASSSGGETYEQYF. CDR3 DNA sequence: TGCGCCAGCAGTTCCGGGGGGGAGACCTACGAGCAGTACTTC.

The CDR3 DNA sequence: TGTGCCAGCAGTCCTAGCTCAGGGGATTTCCAAGAGACCCAGTACTTC. It encodes CASSPSSGDFQETQYF. V usage is TRBV27 and J usage is TRBJ2-5; D might be TRBD1 (6 bases). Trimming removed 5 bases at V and 1 base at J, with 17 bases between. Germline V gives CDR1 MNHEY, CDR2 SMNVEV (reference sequence). This CDR3 is 16 amino acids long.

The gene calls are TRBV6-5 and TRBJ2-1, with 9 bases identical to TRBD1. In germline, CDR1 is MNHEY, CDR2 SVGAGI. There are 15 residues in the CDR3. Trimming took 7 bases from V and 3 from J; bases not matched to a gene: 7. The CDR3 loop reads CASTSGTGNYNEQFF. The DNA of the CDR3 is TGTGCCAGCACCTCCGGGACAGGGAACTACAATGAGCAGTTCTTC.

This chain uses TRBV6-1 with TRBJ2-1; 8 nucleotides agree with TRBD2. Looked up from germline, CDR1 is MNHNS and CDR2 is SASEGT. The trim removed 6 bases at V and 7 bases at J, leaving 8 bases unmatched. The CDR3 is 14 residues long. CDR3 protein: CASRRAGVGNEQFF. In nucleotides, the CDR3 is TGTGCCAGCAGACGAGCGGGGGTGGGGAATGAGCAGTTCTTC.

The CDR3 region is CASGITGLVREQYF. DNA of the CDR3: TGTGCCAGCGGTATAACAGGGTTGGTCCGCGAGCAGTACTTC. V and J are TRBV11-3 and TRBJ2-5; weak D call: TRBD1 (6 bases). The tail of the sequence fits TRBJ2-7 better, so the J call may be wrong. Looked up from germline, CDR1 is SGHNT and CDR2 is YENEEA. The CDR3 sequence is 14 residues long.

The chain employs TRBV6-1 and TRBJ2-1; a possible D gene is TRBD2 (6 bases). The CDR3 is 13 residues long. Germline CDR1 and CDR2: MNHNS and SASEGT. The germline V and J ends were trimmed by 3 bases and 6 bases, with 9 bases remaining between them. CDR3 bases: TGTGCCAGCAGTGAGACAGCGGGCAATGAGCAGTTCTTC. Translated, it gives CASSETAGNEQFF.

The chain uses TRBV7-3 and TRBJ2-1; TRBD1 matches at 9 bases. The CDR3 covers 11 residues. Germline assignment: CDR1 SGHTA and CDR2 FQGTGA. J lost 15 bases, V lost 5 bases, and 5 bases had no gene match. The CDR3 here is CASSPGTGLFF. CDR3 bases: TGTGCCAGCAGCCCGGGGACAGGGCTGTTCTTC.

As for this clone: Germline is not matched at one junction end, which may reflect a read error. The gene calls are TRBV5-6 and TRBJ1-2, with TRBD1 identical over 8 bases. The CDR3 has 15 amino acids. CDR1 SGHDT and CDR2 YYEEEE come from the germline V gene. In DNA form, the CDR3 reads TGTGCCAGCAGCAAAGGACAGGGTTATAACTATGGCTACGCCTTC. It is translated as CASSKGQGYNYGYAF.